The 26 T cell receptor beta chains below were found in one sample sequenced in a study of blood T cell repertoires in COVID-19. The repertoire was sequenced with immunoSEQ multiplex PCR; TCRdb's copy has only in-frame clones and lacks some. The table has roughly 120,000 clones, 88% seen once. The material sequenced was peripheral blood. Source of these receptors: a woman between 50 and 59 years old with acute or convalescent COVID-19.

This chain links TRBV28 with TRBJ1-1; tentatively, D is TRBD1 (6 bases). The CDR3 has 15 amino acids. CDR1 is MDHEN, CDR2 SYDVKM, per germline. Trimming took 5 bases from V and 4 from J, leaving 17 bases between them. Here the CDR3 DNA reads TGTGCCAGCAGTCCCTCCTTTCAGGGGAGCACTGAAGCTTTCTTT. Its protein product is CASSPSFQGSTEAFF.

The CDR3 sequence: CASGRDRGNTEAFF. CDR3 DNA: TGTGCCAGCGGCCGGGACAGGGGGAACACTGAAGCTTTCTTT. The chain uses TRBV2 and TRBJ1-1; 10 nucleotides align to TRBD1. The CDR3 extends over 14 amino acids. The junction had 4 bases not matched to a gene; V was cut back by 8 bases and J by 1 base. Germline V gene data show CDR1 as SNHLY and CDR2 as FYNNEI. The full variable domain, its missing parts supplied by reference TRBV2 and TRBJ1-1, is EPEVTQTPSHQVTQMGQEVILRCVPISNHLYFYWYRQILGQKVEFLVSFYNNEISEKSEIFDDQFSVERPDGSNFTLKIRSTKLEDSAMYFCASGRDRGNTEAFFGQGTRLTVV.

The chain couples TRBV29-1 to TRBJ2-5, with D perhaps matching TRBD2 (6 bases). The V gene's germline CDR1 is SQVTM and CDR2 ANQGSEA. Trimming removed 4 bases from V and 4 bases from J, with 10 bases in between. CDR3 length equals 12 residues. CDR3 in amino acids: CSVGQGGETQYF. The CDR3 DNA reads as TGCAGCGTTGGGCAGGGAGGAGAGACCCAGTACTTC.

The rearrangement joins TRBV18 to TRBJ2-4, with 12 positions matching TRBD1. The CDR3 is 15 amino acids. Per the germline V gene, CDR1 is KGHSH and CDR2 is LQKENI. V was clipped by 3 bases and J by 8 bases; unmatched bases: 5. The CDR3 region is CASSPGTGGRDIQYF. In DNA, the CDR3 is TGTGCCAGCTCACCCGGGACAGGGGGCAGGGACATTCAGTACTTC.

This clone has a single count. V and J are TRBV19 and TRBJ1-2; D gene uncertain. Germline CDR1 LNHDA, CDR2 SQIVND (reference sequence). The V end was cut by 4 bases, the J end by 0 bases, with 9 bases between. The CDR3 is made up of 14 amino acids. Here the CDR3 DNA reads TGTGCCAGTAGTACCCGTTCAGCTAACTATGGCTACACCTTC. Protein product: CASSTRSANYGYTF.

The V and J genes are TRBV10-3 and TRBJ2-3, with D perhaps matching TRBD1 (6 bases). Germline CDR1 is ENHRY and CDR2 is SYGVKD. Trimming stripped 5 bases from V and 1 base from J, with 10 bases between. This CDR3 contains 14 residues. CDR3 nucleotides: TGTGCCATCAGTTATTCAGGGGGCACAGATACGCAGTATTTT. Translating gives CAISYSGGTDTQYF.

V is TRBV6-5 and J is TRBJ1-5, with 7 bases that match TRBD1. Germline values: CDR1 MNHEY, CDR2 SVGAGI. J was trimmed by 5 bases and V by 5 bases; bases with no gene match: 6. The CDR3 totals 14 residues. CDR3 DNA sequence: TGTGCCAGCAGTAGAGACAGGGACGATCAGCCCCAGCATTTT. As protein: CASSRDRDDQPQHF.

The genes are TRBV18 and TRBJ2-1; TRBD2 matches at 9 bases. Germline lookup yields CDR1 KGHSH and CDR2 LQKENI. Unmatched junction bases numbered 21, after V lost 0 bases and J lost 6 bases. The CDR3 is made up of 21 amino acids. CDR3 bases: TGTGCCAGCTCACCACCAGGAAGAGGGGGCGCAGGCGGGAGGGCCGGCAATGAGCAGTTCTTC. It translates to CASSPPGRGGAGGRAGNEQFF.

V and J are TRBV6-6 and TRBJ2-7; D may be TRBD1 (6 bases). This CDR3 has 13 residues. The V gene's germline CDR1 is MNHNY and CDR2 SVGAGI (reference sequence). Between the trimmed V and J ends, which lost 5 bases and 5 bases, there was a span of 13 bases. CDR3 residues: CASSPTGQDEQYF. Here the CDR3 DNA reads TGTGCCAGCAGTCCTACAGGGCAGGACGAGCAGTACTTC.

CDR3 DNA sequence: TGTGCCAGCAGTGTGACGGCGGGGGTCATGGAGACCCAGTACTTC. This codes for CASSVTAGVMETQYF. The chain joins TRBV6-4 to TRBJ2-5; 7 nucleotides align to TRBD2. Germline values: CDR1 MRHNA, CDR2 SNTAGT. Trimming cost V 4 bases and J 5 bases; bases outside gene matches: 10. There are 15 residues in the CDR3.

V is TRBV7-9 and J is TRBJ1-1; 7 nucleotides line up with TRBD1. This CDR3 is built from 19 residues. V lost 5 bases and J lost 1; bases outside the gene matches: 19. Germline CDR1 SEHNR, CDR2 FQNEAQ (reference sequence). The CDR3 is CASSHVKGVWTGQNTEAFF. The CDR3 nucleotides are TGTGCCAGCAGCCACGTAAAGGGGGTATGGACAGGCCAGAACACTGAAGCTTTCTTT. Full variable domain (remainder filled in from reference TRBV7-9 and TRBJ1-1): DTGVSQNPRHKITKRGQNVTFRCDPISEHNRLYWYRQTLGQGPEFLTYFQNEAQLEKSRLLSDRFSAERPKGSFSTLEIQRTEQGDSAMYLCASSHVKGVWTGQNTEAFFGQGTRLTVV.

The CDR3 nucleotides are TGCGCCAGCAGCTTGGCGGGAGTAGGTCCAGATACGCAGTATTTT. Translated, it gives CASSLAGVGPDTQYF. The chain couples TRBV5-1 to TRBJ2-3; D possibly corresponds to TRBD2 (6 bases). This CDR3 has 15 residues. The germline gives CDR1 SGHRS, CDR2 YFSETQ. V gave up 0 bases and J gave up 4 bases, with 12 bases separating them.

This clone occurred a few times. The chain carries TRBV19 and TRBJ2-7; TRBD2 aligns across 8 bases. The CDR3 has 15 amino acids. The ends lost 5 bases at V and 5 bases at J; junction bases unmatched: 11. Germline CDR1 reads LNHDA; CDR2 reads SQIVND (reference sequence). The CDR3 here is CASSPQAGGRHEQYF. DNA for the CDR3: TGTGCCAGTAGTCCGCAGGCGGGAGGCCGCCACGAGCAGTACTTC. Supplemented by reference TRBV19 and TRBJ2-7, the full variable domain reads DGGITQSPKYLFRKEGQNVTLSCEQNLNHDAMYWYRQDPGQGLRLIYYSQIVNDFQKGDIAEGYSVSREKKESFPLTVTSAQKNPTAFYLCASSPQAGGRHEQYFGPGTRLTVT.

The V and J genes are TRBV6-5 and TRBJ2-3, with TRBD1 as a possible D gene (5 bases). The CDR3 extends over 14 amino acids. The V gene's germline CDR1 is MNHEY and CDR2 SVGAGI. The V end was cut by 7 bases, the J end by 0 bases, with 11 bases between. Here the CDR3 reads CASKDRGSTDTQYF. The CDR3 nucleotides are TGTGCCAGCAAGGATAGGGGAAGCACAGATACGCAGTATTTT.

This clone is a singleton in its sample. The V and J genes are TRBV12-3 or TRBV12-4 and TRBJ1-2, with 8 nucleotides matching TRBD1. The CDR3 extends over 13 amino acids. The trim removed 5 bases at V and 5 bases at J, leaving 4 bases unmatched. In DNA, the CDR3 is TGTGCCAGCAGTCGACAGGGGAGGTATGGCTACACCTTC. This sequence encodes CASSRQGRYGYTF.

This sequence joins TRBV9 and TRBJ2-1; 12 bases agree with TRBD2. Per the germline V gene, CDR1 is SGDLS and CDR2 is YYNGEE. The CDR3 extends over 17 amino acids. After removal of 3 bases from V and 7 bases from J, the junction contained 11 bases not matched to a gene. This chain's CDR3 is CASSARSTSGRGNEQFF. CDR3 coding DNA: TGTGCCAGCAGCGCCCGCTCGACTAGCGGGAGAGGGAATGAGCAGTTCTTC.

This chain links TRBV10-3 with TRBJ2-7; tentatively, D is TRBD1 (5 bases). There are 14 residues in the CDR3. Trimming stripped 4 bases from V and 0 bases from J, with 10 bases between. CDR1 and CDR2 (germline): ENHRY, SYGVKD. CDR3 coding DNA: TGTGCCATCAGTGTTGGGGCAGGCTCCTACGAGCAGTACTTC. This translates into CAISVGAGSYEQYF.

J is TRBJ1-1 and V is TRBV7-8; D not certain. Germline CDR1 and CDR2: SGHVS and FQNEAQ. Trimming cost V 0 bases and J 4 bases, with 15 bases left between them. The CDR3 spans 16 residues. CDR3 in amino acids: CASSLAQAGGGTEAFF. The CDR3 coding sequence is TGTGCCAGCAGCTTAGCGCAGGCCGGAGGAGGCACTGAAGCTTTCTTT. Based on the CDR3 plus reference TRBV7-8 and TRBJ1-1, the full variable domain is GAGVSQSPRYKVAKRGQDVALRCDPISGHVSLFWYQQALGQGPEFLTYFQNEAQLDKSGLPSDRFFAERPEGSVSTLKIQRTQQEDSAVYLCASSLAQAGGGTEAFFGQGTRLTVV.

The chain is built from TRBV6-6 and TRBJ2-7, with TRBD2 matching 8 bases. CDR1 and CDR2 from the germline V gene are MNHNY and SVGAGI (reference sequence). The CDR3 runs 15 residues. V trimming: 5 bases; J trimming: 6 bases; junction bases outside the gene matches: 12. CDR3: CASSRGGPSESEQYF. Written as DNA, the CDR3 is TGTGCCAGCAGTCGGGGGGGACCTTCTGAATCCGAGCAGTACTTC.

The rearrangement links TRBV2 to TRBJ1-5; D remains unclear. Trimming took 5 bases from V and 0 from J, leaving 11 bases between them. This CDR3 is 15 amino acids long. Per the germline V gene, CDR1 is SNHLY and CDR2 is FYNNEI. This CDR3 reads CASSSGPHSNQPQHF. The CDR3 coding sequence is TGTGCCAGCAGTTCAGGTCCGCATAGCAATCAGCCCCAGCATTTT. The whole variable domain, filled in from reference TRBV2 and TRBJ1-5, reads EPEVTQTPSHQVTQMGQEVILRCVPISNHLYFYWYRQILGQKVEFLVSFYNNEISEKSEIFDDQFSVERPDGSNFTLKIRSTKLEDSAMYFCASSSGPHSNQPQHFGDGTRLSIL.

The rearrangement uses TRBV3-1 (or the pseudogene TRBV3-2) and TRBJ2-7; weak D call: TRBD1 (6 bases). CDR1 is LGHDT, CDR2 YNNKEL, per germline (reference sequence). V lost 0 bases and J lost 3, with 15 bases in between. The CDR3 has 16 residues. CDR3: CASSQDSRTAYYEQYF. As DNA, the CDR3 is TGTGCCAGCAGCCAAGATAGTAGGACAGCATACTACGAGCAGTACTTC.

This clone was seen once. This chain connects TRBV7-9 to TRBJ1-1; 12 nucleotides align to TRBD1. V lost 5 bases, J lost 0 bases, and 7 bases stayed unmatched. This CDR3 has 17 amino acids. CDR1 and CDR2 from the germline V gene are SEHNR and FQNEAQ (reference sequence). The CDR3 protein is CASSLRDRGQLNTEAFF. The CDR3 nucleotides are TGTGCCAGCAGCCTACGGGACAGGGGGCAGCTGAACACTGAAGCTTTCTTT.

Here the CDR3 DNA reads TGTGCCAGCAGCCCCGCGGGAACGTGGGGCTACACCTTC. Encoded protein: CASSPAGTWGYTF. The chain uses TRBV7-9 and TRBJ1-2; D not certain. Germline values: CDR1 SEHNR, CDR2 FQNEAQ (reference sequence). V lost 5 bases to trimming and J lost 8 bases, with 15 bases between them. There are 13 residues in the CDR3.

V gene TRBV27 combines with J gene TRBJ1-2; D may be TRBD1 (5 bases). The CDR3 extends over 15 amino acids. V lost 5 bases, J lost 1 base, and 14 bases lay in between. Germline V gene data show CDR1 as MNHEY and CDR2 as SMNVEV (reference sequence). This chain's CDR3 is CASSPSPGLNYGYTF. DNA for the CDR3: TGTGCCAGCAGTCCTTCTCCGGGACTTAACTATGGCTACACCTTC.

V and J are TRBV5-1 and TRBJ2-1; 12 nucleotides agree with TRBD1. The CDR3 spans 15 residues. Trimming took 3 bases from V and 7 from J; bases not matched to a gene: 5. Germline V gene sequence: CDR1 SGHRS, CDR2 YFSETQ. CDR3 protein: CASSSGQGARNEQFF. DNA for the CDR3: TGCGCCAGCAGCTCGGGACAGGGGGCGCGGAATGAGCAGTTCTTC.

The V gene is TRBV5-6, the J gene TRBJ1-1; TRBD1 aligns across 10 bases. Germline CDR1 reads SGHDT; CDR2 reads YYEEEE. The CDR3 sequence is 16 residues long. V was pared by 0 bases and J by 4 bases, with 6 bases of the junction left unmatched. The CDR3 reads CASSLAGTGVITEAFF. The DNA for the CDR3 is TGTGCCAGCAGCTTGGCGGGGACAGGGGTTATCACTGAAGCTTTCTTT. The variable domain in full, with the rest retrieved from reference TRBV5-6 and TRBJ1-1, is DAGVTQSPTHLIKTRGQQVTLRCSPKSGHDTVSWYQQALGQGPQFIFQYYEEEERQRGNFPDRFSGHQFPNYSSELNVNALLLGDSALYLCASSLAGTGVITEAFFGQGTRLTVV.